This T cell receptor beta chain appears in the sequencing data of a study of response to subunit inactivated influenza vaccine. General study results and limits: T cells newly recruited by each seasonal influenza vaccination are few, the authors suggested.

To note about this clonotype: No antigen is known for it.

TCRdb re-analysed the RT-PCR reads in MiXCR, keeping a single row per CDR3 protein. Of more than 500,000 distinct CDR3 sequences in the sample, around 10% are singletons; the top ten hold 11%. These data were likewise used in another study, on T cells expressing NK-cell markers. That report notes: 5'RACE template switching built TCR beta cDNA with unique molecular identifiers. Sorted CD3+CD56+NKG2C+, CD3+CD56+NKG2C- and CD3+CD56-NKG2C+ T cells provided the TCR beta repertoires. Dominance of the CD3+CD56-NKG2C+ fraction by these clonotypes also held in several donors.

The source material was PBMCs from blood, sampled on the day of vaccination. This receptor was taken from a middle-aged man who received an inactivated influenza vaccine.

The CDR3 DNA sequence: TGCGCCAGCAGCCAATCGGGCCCAGGGGAGAATGAGCAGTTCTTC. Translation: CASSQSGPGENEQFF. V is TRBV4-3 and J is TRBJ2-1, with TRBD1 as a possible D gene (6 bases). V lost 2 bases and J lost 7, with 15 bases in between. CDR1 LGHNA and CDR2 YSLEER come from the germline V gene. The CDR3 is 15 amino acids.